Listed below are T cell receptor beta chains from one sample, sequenced in a study of beta chain features in type 1 diabetes. Data came from immunoSEQ multiplex PCR; TCRdb stores just in-frame clones and leaves some out. The sample has 600,000 or so clones, more than 13% seen once. Sequenced material: naive CD4+ T cells from blood. These receptors were taken from a man between 18 and 29 years old with type 1 diabetes. Both conserved end residues are part of each CDR3. The D gene is left open where the match is weak. Some rows have no size entry. The others give once, few or many, or a class for an expanded clone.

d_gene	v_gene	abundance	j_gene	CDR3aa	CDR3nt
TRBD1	TRBV28	.	TRBJ1-2	CASSSGQGYGYTF	TGTGCCAGCAGTTCAGGACAGGGCTATGGCTACACCTTC
TRBD1	TRBV6-5	.	TRBJ2-1	CASSGQGAIYNEQFF	TGTGCCAGCAGCGGACAGGGGGCGATTTACAATGAGCAGTTCTTC
TRBD1	TRBV10-3	.	TRBJ2-7	CAITSGTGNEQYF	TGTGCCATCACCTCAGGGACAGGGAACGAGCAGTACTTC
.	TRBV5-6	few	TRBJ2-5	CASSYRVGQAAETQYF	TGTGCCAGCAGCTACAGGGTAGGGCAGGCGGCGGAGACCCAGTACTTC
TRBD1	TRBV14	few	TRBJ1-2	CASSHGQGSSYGYTF	TGTGCCAGCAGCCATGGACAGGGTAGTAGCTATGGCTACACCTTC
TRBD1	TRBV4-3	.	TRBJ1-1	CASGVTGVTEAFF	TGCGCTAGCGGAGTGACAGGGGTAACTGAAGCTTTCTTT
.	TRBV6-1	.	TRBJ1-3	CASSTSGILFSLHF	TGTGCCAGCAGCACCAGTGGGATACTTTTTAGCTTGCATTTT
.	TRBV27	.	TRBJ2-1	CASSLEPVRNEQFF	TGTGCCAGCAGTTTAGAGCCGGTGCGGAATGAGCAGTTCTTC
TRBD2	TRBV2	.	TRBJ2-5	CASSEQREGWETQYF	TGTGCCAGCAGTGAACAGCGGGAGGGATGGGAGACCCAGTACTTC
.	TRBV5-1	.	TRBJ1-4	CASSLRPANEKLFF	TGCGCCAGCAGCTTAAGACCGGCTAATGAAAAACTGTTTTTT
TRBD1	TRBV9	few	TRBJ2-5	CASSGQGARETQYF	TGTGCCAGCAGCGGTCAGGGGGCCAGGGAGACCCAGTACTTC
TRBD1	TRBV29-1	.	TRBJ2-5	CSEVPTGAETQYF	TGCAGCGAGGTCCCTACAGGGGCAGAGACCCAGTACTTC
.	TRBV30	few	TRBJ1-1	CAWSVSKDTEAFF	TGTGCCTGGAGTGTGAGCAAGGACACTGAAGCTTTCTTT
.	TRBV6-1	.	TRBJ2-5	CASSEARGETQYF	TGTGCCAGCAGTGAAGCTCGCGGGGAGACCCAGTACTTC
.	TRBV5-4	few	TRBJ2-7	CASSFGAGRTTYEQYF	TGTGCCAGCAGCTTCGGGGCAGGGCGTACGACCTACGAGCAGTACTTC
TRBD2	TRBV7-2	.	TRBJ2-7	CASSLTSGYEQYF	TGTGCCAGCAGCTTGACTAGCGGCTACGAGCAGTACTTC
TRBD2	TRBV10-3	few	TRBJ2-3	CAIRAGLTSTDTQYF	TGTGCCATCAGAGCGGGACTTACTAGCACAGATACGCAGTATTTT
.	TRBV14	.	TRBJ1-6	CASSQADFWGNSPLHF	TGTGCCAGCAGCCAAGCTGACTTCTGGGGAAATTCACCCCTCCACTTT
.	TRBV30	few	TRBJ1-2	CAWSSGLSGYTF	TGTGCCTGGAGCTCCGGACTGTCTGGCTACACCTTC
.	TRBV6-1	.	TRBJ1-1	CASTRNTEAFF	TGTGCCAGCACCCGGAACACTGAAGCTTTCTTT
.	TRBV7-6	few	TRBJ2-1	CASSFEVGSYNEQFF	TGTGCCAGCAGCTTTGAGGTCGGCTCCTACAATGAGCAGTTCTTC
.	TRBV13	.	TRBJ2-7	CASSLQRLSYEQYF	TGTGCCAGCAGCTTACAGCGACTCTCCTACGAGCAGTACTTC
TRBD1	TRBV27	few	TRBJ2-7	CASRNDRGRLGEQYF	TGTGCCAGCAGAAATGACAGGGGGCGTCTGGGCGAGCAGTACTTC
.	TRBV7-9	.	TRBJ2-3	CASSTASFGTQYF	TGTGCCAGCAGCACGGCTAGCTTCGGTACGCAGTATTTT
TRBD1	TRBV6-6	.	TRBJ2-7	CASSLGQGPSYEQYF	TGTGCCAGCAGTCTAGGACAGGGTCCATCCTACGAGCAGTACTTC
.	TRBV7-2	.	TRBJ2-7	CASSLGGVGSGYEQYF	TGTGCCAGCAGCTTAGGTGGAGTGGGATCGGGTTACGAGCAGTACTTC
TRBD1	TRBV7-3	few	TRBJ1-6	CASSPRQGSPLHF	TGTGCCAGCAGCCCACGACAGGGTTCACCCCTCCACTTT
.	TRBV5-1	.	TRBJ2-5	CASSPNQMSVWETQYF	TGCGCCAGCAGCCCCAACCAAATGAGCGTATGGGAGACCCAGTACTTC
TRBD2	TRBV2	few	TRBJ2-3	CASISGGTDTQYF	TGTGCCAGCATTAGCGGGGGCACAGATACGCAGTATTTT
.	TRBV13	.	TRBJ1-1	CASMIGEGYTEAFF	TGTGCCAGCATGATCGGGGAGGGATACACTGAAGCTTTCTTT
TRBD2	TRBV27	.	TRBJ2-7	CASSWREGTYEQYF	TGTGCCAGCAGTTGGCGGGAGGGTACCTACGAGCAGTACTTC
.	TRBV29-1	few	TRBJ1-2	CSAPGSYGYTF	TGCAGCGCCCCAGGGTCCTATGGCTACACCTTC
TRBD2	TRBV10-3	.	TRBJ2-5	CAISLGQRGAYYQETQYF	TGTGCCATCAGCCTTGGGCAGCGGGGGGCCTATTACCAAGAGACCCAGTACTTC
.	TRBV30	few	TRBJ1-2	CAWSPLTVYGYTF	TGTGCCTGGAGTCCCCTAACAGTCTATGGCTACACCTTC
.	TRBV10-3	.	TRBJ2-7	CATARGGQYF	TGTGCCACTGCCAGGGGTGGGCAGTACTTC
.	TRBV30	.	TRBJ1-2	CAWMTQALNYGYTF	TGTGCCTGGATGACGCAGGCCCTTAACTATGGCTACACCTTC
TRBD2	TRBV29-1	.	TRBJ2-1	CSAFGLAGSSYNEQFF	TGCAGCGCTTTTGGACTAGCGGGCTCCTCCTACAATGAGCAGTTCTTC
.	TRBV6-1	.	TRBJ1-1	CASSEPAFF	TGTGCCAGCAGTGAACCTGCTTTCTTT
TRBD2	TRBV6-5	few	TRBJ2-1	CASRTSGYNEQFF	TGTGCCAGCCGGACTAGCGGGTACAATGAGCAGTTCTTC
.	TRBV7-9	few	TRBJ1-2	CASSLLQGLDGYTF	TGTGCCAGCAGCTTACTTCAGGGGCTGGATGGCTACACCTTC
.	TRBV25-1	.	TRBJ2-3	CASSEGAGRKDTQYF	TGTGCCAGCAGTGAAGGGGCAGGGAGGAAAGATACGCAGTATTTT
TRBD2	TRBV30	few	TRBJ2-5	CALAFSGRVRETQYF	TGTGCCCTGGCTTTTAGCGGGAGGGTCCGGGAGACCCAGTACTTC
TRBD2	TRBV5-4	.	TRBJ2-7	CASSLRTSGSYEQYF	TGTGCCAGCAGCTTGCGGACTAGCGGGAGCTACGAGCAGTACTTC
.	TRBV2	few	TRBJ2-5	CASSGQGGTQYF	TGTGCCAGCAGTGGGCAGGGGGGGACCCAGTACTTC
.	TRBV10-3	.	TRBJ2-1	CAISDDPSLGSYNEQFF	TGTGCCATCAGTGATGACCCTTCCCTGGGCTCCTACAATGAGCAGTTCTTC
TRBD2	TRBV5-4	few	TRBJ2-3	CASSRTSGRDTQYF	TGTGCCAGCAGTCGGACTAGCGGGAGGGATACGCAGTATTTT
.	TRBV27	.	TRBJ1-5	CASSPISNQPQHF	TGTGCCAGCAGTCCTATTAGCAATCAGCCCCAGCATTTT
.	TRBV18	.	TRBJ2-3	CASSPTPGRHTQYF	TGTGCCAGCTCACCAACCCCAGGGAGGCATACGCAGTATTTT
.	TRBV20-1	few	TRBJ2-5	CSARDVETQYF	TGCAGTGCTAGAGATGTGGAGACCCAGTACTTC
.	TRBV6-5	.	TRBJ2-7	CASQTRDTSYEQYF	TGTGCCAGTCAAACTAGGGACACGTCCTACGAGCAGTACTTC
.	TRBV19	once	TRBJ2-2	CASSPRGRATNTGELFF	TGTGCCAGTAGTCCCAGGGGCAGGGCGACTAACACCGGGGAGCTGTTTTTT
TRBD1	TRBV15	.	TRBJ2-3	CATSRDPPGTGSTDTQYF	TGTGCCACCAGCAGAGATCCCCCCGGGACAGGGAGCACAGATACGCAGTATTTT
TRBD2	TRBV7-2	few	TRBJ2-7	CASSPRLAGGLYEQYF	TGTGCCAGCAGCCCCCGGCTAGCGGGGGGCCTCTACGAGCAGTACTTC
.	TRBV2	few	TRBJ2-7	CASSPEDEQYF	TGTGCCAGCAGTCCTGAGGACGAGCAGTACTTC
.	TRBV5-4	.	TRBJ2-5	CASSPSGEETQYF	TGTGCCAGCAGCCCCTCTGGGGAGGAGACCCAGTACTTC
TRBD1	TRBV25-1	.	TRBJ1-6	CASTQSLDRGSPLHF	TGTGCCAGCACCCAGAGTTTAGACAGGGGTTCACCCCTCCACTTT
TRBD1	TRBV30	few	TRBJ2-7	CAWSPGQATPYEQYF	TGTGCCTGGAGCCCCGGACAGGCGACCCCCTACGAGCAGTACTTC
.	TRBV30	.	TRBJ2-2	CAWKKSVNTGELFF	TGTGCCTGGAAGAAGTCAGTGAACACCGGGGAGCTGTTTTTT
.	TRBV6-6	.	TRBJ1-3	CASSYSVSSGNTIYF	TGTGCCAGCAGTTACTCGGTTTCCTCTGGAAACACCATATATTTT